Below are 8 T cell receptor beta chains sequenced from a single sample in a study of regulatory T cells in long-lasting Graves disease. Documented time point: newly diagnosed GD, antithyroid drugs for less than 3 months. PBMC-extracted RNA yielded the TCR library. Construction of the TCR beta libraries employed iRepertoire HTBI primers in conjunction with Arm-PCR of CDR3 regions. TCRdb re-called the multiplex PCR reads with MiXCR, one entry per CDR3 protein. The table includes 400,000 to 500,000 distinct CDR3 sequences, 13% to 15% detected once. These same data were also listed under a study on T cells in Graves' hyperthyroidism and ophthalmopathy.

Source: peripheral blood mononuclear cells (PBMCs), taken at new diagnosis, from a patient treated with antithyroid drugs. These TCRs come from a woman aged 50 to 60 with Graves disease.

The sample holds a few counts of this clonotype. A much larger clone sits a single nucleotide away, making a read error possible. For the CDR3, the DNA is TGTGCCGGCTCACCGACGGCCGATGAGCAGTTCTTC. Translation gives CAGSPTADEQFF. This chain connects TRBV18 to TRBJ2-1; no firm D call. The CDR3 runs to 12 residues. Germline lookup yields CDR1 KGHSH and CDR2 LQKENI.

This clonotype was seen at least ten times. The gene calls are TRBV6-5 and TRBJ2-7; D is possibly TRBD1 or TRBD2 (7 bases each). CDR1 MNHEY and CDR2 SVGAGI come from the germline V gene. The CDR3 loop spans 14 amino acids. Trimming took off 4 bases at V and 3 bases at J, with 13 bases between the two ends. Here the CDR3 DNA reads TGTGCCAGCAGTTCGCAGGGGGGGCTCTACGAGCAGTACTTC. Amino acid sequence: CASSSQGGLYEQYF.

A word on this clonotype: This may be a read error: a much more frequent sequence differs by one nucleotide. CDR3 region: CASSPNSGANILTF. The CDR3 bases are TGCGCCAGCAGCCCAAACTCTGGGGCCAACATCCTGACTTTC. The V and J genes are TRBV5-1 and TRBJ2-6; D might be TRBD1 (5 bases). Germline CDR1 SGHRS, CDR2 YFSETQ. This CDR3 contains 14 residues.

The chain employs TRBV10-3 and TRBJ1-1, with D perhaps matching TRBD1 (5 bases). This CDR3 contains 13 residues. The germline CDR1 and CDR2 sequences are ENHRY and SYGVKD. V shed 6 bases and J shed 4 bases, with 12 bases lying between them. Here the CDR3 reads CAISPQVRTEAFF. The CDR3, as DNA: TGTGCCATCAGCCCACAGGTGCGCACTGAAGCTTTCTTT.

This clonotype was found many times. The genes are TRBV12-3 or TRBV12-4 and TRBJ1-1; the match to TRBD1 covers 7 bases. Trimming removed 6 bases from V and 10 bases from J; junction bases left unmatched: 14. The CDR3 spans 14 residues. The CDR3 DNA follows: TGTGCCAGCAGACCGGACAGGACAAACAAGGGAGCTTTCTTT. Its protein product is CASRPDRTNKGAFF.

The chain couples TRBV13 to TRBJ1-1; no definite D call. The CDR3 is 16 amino acids. Germline CDR1 PRHDT, CDR2 FYEKMQ (reference sequence). V shed 6 bases and J shed 4 bases, with 21 bases lying between them. The chain's CDR3 is CASSTPFDGRPTEAFF. CDR3 bases: TGTGCCAGCAGTACCCCCTTCGACGGACGGCCCACTGAAGCTTTCTTT. The entire variable domain, with the rest obtained from reference TRBV13 and TRBJ1-1, is as follows: AAGVIQSPRHLIKEKRETATLKCYPIPRHDTVYWYQQGPGQDPQFLISFYEKMQSDKGSIPDRFSAQQFSDYHSELNMSSLELGDSALYFCASSTPFDGRPTEAFFGQGTRLTVV.

This clonotype was seen many times. The V gene is TRBV3-1, the J gene TRBJ1-5; 9 positions agree with TRBD1. J lost 3 bases, V lost 3 bases, and 12 bases had no gene match. The CDR3 extends over 18 amino acids. CDR1 and CDR2 from the germline V gene are LGHDT and YNNKEL (reference sequence). CDR3 sequence reads: CASSQRPHRGRFNQPQHF. The DNA for the CDR3 is TGTGCCAGCAGCCAGAGGCCCCACAGGGGGCGATTCAATCAGCCCCAGCATTTT.

This clonotype was seen many times. The chain combines TRBV6-1 with TRBJ2-7; TRBD1 is a possible D gene (6 bases). This CDR3 comprises 16 residues. CDR1 and CDR2 from the germline V gene are MNHNS and SASEGT. Trimming took off 8 bases at V and 3 bases at J, with 23 bases between the two ends. The CDR3 DNA sequence: TGTGCCAGCGCTCCGAACTGGGCAGGGGACCTCTACGAGCAGTACTTC. Translation gives CASAPNWAGDLYEQYF.